This entry describes one T cell receptor beta chain. The data are from a study of T cell changes during pregnancy in multiple sclerosis. The V gene lost 4 bases and the J gene lost 0 bases, with 9 bases spanning the gap. The CDR3 sequence is 15 residues long. Germline CDR1 SEHNR, CDR2 FQNEAQ (reference sequence). Data came from immunoSEQ multiplex PCR; TCRdb stores just in-frame clones and leaves some out. The sample carries roughly 60,000 clones, around 96% recorded once. The sequence was obtained from a female donor with multiple sclerosis, enrolled in a pregnancy study. The gene calls are TRBV7-9 and TRBJ2-2; a weak D match, TRBD1 (5 bases). The source material was CD8+ T cells from peripheral blood mononuclear cells, sampled after pregnancy. The CDR3 DNA follows: TGTGCCAGCAGCTCCGCCAGGGCGAACACCGGGGAGCTGTTTTTT. The encoded protein is CASSSARANTGELFF.